This T cell receptor beta chain was captured in a study of radiation and T cells in renal cell carcinoma (TCRdb year 2020). About the study as a whole: A total of 50 to 55 samples underwent TCR beta sequencing, made up of roughly 26 tumors and roughly 27 peripheral blood samples. Across all 55 or so samples, under 5,000,000 unique CDR3 nucleotide sequences, encoding 2,658,974 unique CDR3 amino acid sequences, were identified.

Including the terminal cysteine and phenylalanine, the CDR3 comprises 12 residues. The kept DNA is CDR3 alone, 36 bases in frame from the first base. The junction shows trimming of 6 bases on V and 4 bases on J, and the gene matches do not reach 2 bases of it. From the germline V gene (reference sequence), CDR1 is LNHDA and CDR2 is SQIVND. Results and caveats for the whole study, not just this receptor: An increase in top tumor clonotypes in blood was observed from baseline to 2 weeks post-radiation, followed by contraction by 4 weeks, which was taken to suggest transient expansion of tumor-resident clones. Because pretreatment tumor biopsies were not available, the baseline intratumoral presence of clonotypes could not be determined. The single-armed trial design could not address effects of radiation dose or scheduling on the TCR repertoire. Higher TCR clonality was observed in irradiated tumors than in controls, with an average of about 50% of the repertoire accounted for by the top 100 clonotypes, compared with roughly 40% in nephrectomy-only tumors. Intratumoral heterogeneity went uncaptured because the only tumor material available was small regions of 0.8 to 1 g. A greater number of dominant CDR3 motifs was detected in irradiated tumors than in control tumors, and a larger share of the repertoire was occupied by these motifs in irradiated tumors than in control tumors.

The sample's time point label is to be understood as: tumor resected at nephrectomy. The treatment or condition label for this specimen denotes: 15 Gy SBRT to primary tumor, nephrectomy 4 weeks later. The samples were obtained from a clinical trial, where primary renal cell carcinomas were treated with 15 Gy stereotactic body radiation therapy and then removed by nephrectomy 4 weeks afterward. Renal cell carcinoma with clear cell pathology was present in all patients. Tumors were mechanically dissociated, digested with collagenase/hyaluronidase at 37 °C, processed in gentleMACS C tubes, and stored in liquid nitrogen. The QIAamp DNA Blood Mini Kit (Qiagen) was used to prepare genomic DNA for TCR sequencing. The analyses included just those samples that passed every quality control check. The immunoSEQ kit was used, according to the manufacturer's recommendations, to generate TCR beta libraries from genomic DNA. For library preparation, a first multiplex PCR was performed with proprietary primers, followed by a second PCR in which unique barcodes were added, and bead cleanups were performed after each round. Each sample batch included a kit-provided positive control reaction and a negative control reaction. The final libraries were assessed on an Agilent 4200 TapeStation D1000 ScreenTape, pooled by volume, and quantified by qPCR. Sequencing was performed on an Illumina NextSeq500 with a MidOutput 150-cycle cartridge, and 156 Read1 and 15 Index1 cycles were run with kit custom primers. The pooled library was loaded at 0.8 to 1 pM with a roughly 20% PhiX control spike-in. In the original analysis: Vendor-processed data were analyzed in R, and a clonotype was defined as all T cells sharing the same CDR3 nucleotide sequence. For clone abundance analyses, frequencies were normalized to the 10,000 most abundant clones per sample. Public T cell clones, which averaged fewer than five per sample, were removed prior to analysis. ImmunoMap was used for dominant motif analysis with the PAM10 matrix, a gap penalty of 30, and a homology threshold of 0.3, and any motif reaching a cumulative frequency of at least 0.01 was considered dominant. A difference in abundance of at least 32-fold between compartments was used to define tumor-enriched and baseline blood-enriched clonotypes. The Baroni-Urbani and Buser coefficient was used to measure tumor-blood repertoire similarity, and groups were compared with two-tailed Wilcoxon tests in R. TCRdb took this table from immuneACCESS and kept in-frame rearrangements with V and J called. Such tables lack part of the clones; where checked against another copy, unresolved V genes explain under half of the gap, and the rest is unexplained. D and trimming were read from the DNA, whereas the V and J calls and clone size are those reported in that table. The table for this sample lists roughly 12,000 clones; roughly a third of them were counted only once. The ten largest clones take up over 15% of the sample.

By its share of the sample, this clone is medium-sized (0.01 to 0.1%). No antigen is known for it. No qualities accompany the bases; no much larger clone lies one base away. This clonotype was obtained from a man aged 55-75 years with renal cell carcinoma. The chain is encoded by TRBV19 joined to TRBJ1-1; TRBD1 agrees with 7 junctional bases. Sequencing was performed on tumor tissue, taken from a patient whose treatment included radiotherapy and nephrectomy. The base sequence is TGTGCCAGTAGGGAGGGGGCCACTGAAGCTTTCTTT. This is translated as CASREGATEAFF. The CDR3, completed at both ends by the reference TRBV19 and TRBJ1-1 genes, gives the full variable domain DGGITQSPKYLFRKEGQNVTLSCEQNLNHDAMYWYRQDPGQGLRLIYYSQIVNDFQKGDIAEGYSVSREKKESFPLTVTSAQKNPTAFYLCASREGATEAFFGQGTRLTVV.